The clone carrying this T cell receptor (beta chain) was counted a few times. No antigen is known for it. This sample is part of a study of CD8+ T cells in alopecia areata. Study-level results: Numerous clones, expanded in lesions, remained in scalp and blood during tofacitinib. Shared TCR sequences were less clear between patients than in mice, possibly partly from HLA diversity. Among the top 100, expanded CD8+ clones, as well as scalp clonality, were significantly decreased by tofacitinib.

cDNA reverse transcribed from extracted RNA served as the sequencing template. The repertoire was sequenced with immunoSEQ multiplex PCR; TCRdb's copy has only in-frame clones and lacks some. This sample has over 200,000 clones; 64% occur once, and the top ten carry about 4.2%. The CDR3 length is 16 residues. Germline V lookup: CDR1 SGHTA, CDR2 FQGNSA. V was clipped by 5 bases and J by 4 bases; unmatched bases: 10. The treatment was: oral pan-JAK inhibitor, 5-10 mg twice daily. Individuals with alopecia areata gave both lesional scalp punch biopsies and peripheral blood for collection. The rearrangement links TRBV7-2 to TRBJ1-5, with 8 bases that match TRBD1. The input for sequencing was CD4+ T cells sorted from blood, taken at week 4, from a patient treated with tofacitinib. This clonotype originated in a human donor with alopecia areata. DNA of the CDR3: TGTGCCAGCAGCATAACCGGGACAGGTCTGAATCAGCCCCAGCATTTT. Residues: CASSITGTGLNQPQHF.